This T cell receptor (beta chain) comes out of a study of blood T cell repertoires in COVID-19. Study-wide background: Donors in the United States, Italy and Spain gave samples during acute or convalescent COVID-19.

CDR1 and CDR2 from the germline V gene are MNHNY and SVGAGI (reference sequence). The V gene lost 10 bases and the J gene lost 6 bases, with 18 bases spanning the gap. The CDR3 totals 14 residues. Profiled with immunoSEQ multiplex PCR; TCRdb holds only in-frame clones, not every one. This sample has 140,000 to 150,000 clones; roughly 79% occur once, and the top ten carry around 8.2%. The sequence derives from a human donor in a cohort sampled during active COVID-19. Material for sequencing was peripheral blood. J is TRBJ1-4 and V is TRBV6-6; unclear D gene. The CDR3 sequence is CATGENSGDEKLFF. As DNA, the CDR3 is TGTGCCACCGGAGAGAACAGCGGGGATGAAAAACTGTTTTTT.